Following are 8 T cell receptor beta chains from one sample sequenced in a study of cytomegalovirus exposure and HLA in healthy donors. PCR used 60 Vbeta primers and 13 Jbeta primers. Profiled with immunoSEQ multiplex PCR; TCRdb holds only in-frame clones, not every one. The data show under 120,000 clones, about 70% seen once. The sequenced material came from PBMCs. All receptors come from a man in his fifties or sixties in good health and CMV-seropositive.

The chain has TRBV7-3 and TRBJ2-3, with 9 bases aligning to TRBD2. Germline CDR1 and CDR2: SGHTA and FQGTGA. The CDR3 consists of 18 residues. Unmatched junction bases numbered 8, after V lost 1 base and J lost 0 bases. CDR3 in DNA: TGTGCCAGCAGCTTAAATAGCGGGGGTCGAACTAGCACAGATACGCAGTATTTT. Translated, it gives CASSLNSGGRTSTDTQYF.

The chain has TRBV9 and TRBJ2-1; 12 nucleotides match TRBD1. Germline V gene sequence: CDR1 SGDLS, CDR2 YYNGEE. The length of the CDR3 is 17 residues. J gave up 7 bases and V 3 bases, and 11 bases lay outside the gene matches. CDR3 loop: CASSAGGGTGGENEQFF. In DNA form, the CDR3 reads TGTGCCAGCAGCGCGGGGGGCGGGACAGGGGGCGAGAATGAGCAGTTCTTC.

The chain joins TRBV7-3 to TRBJ2-3, with 10 bases that match TRBD2. Germline CDR1 is SGHTA and CDR2 is FQGTGA. Unmatched junction bases numbered 9, after V lost 3 bases and J lost 9 bases. The CDR3 is made up of 15 amino acids. The CDR3 reads CASSLFLAGESTQYF. The CDR3 DNA is TGTGCCAGCAGCTTGTTTCTAGCGGGAGAATCGACGCAGTATTTT.

The rearrangement uses TRBV10-3 and TRBJ1-1; 9 nucleotides align to TRBD1. V dropped 2 bases and J dropped 3; count of bases not matched to a gene: 4. The CDR3 is made up of 15 amino acids. Germline-derived CDR1 and CDR2 are ENHRY and SYGVKD. In nucleotides, the CDR3 is TGTGCCATCAGTGAGAAGACAGGGGGGGACACTGAAGCTTTCTTT. This gives the protein CAISEKTGGDTEAFF.

The rearrangement links TRBV5-4 to TRBJ2-2; D is unresolved. Germline-derived CDR1 and CDR2 are SGHNT and YYREEE (reference sequence). The V gene lost 4 bases and the J gene lost 0 bases, with 7 bases spanning the gap. This CDR3 spans 14 amino acids. The CDR3 nucleotides are TGTGCCAGCAGCCACAGAACGAACACCGGGGAGCTGTTTTTT. It codes for CASSHRTNTGELFF.

The V call is TRBV7-8, the J call TRBJ2-1; 13 bases fit TRBD2. The CDR3 has 17 amino acids. Germline V gene lookup returns CDR1 SGHVS and CDR2 FQNEAQ. J gave up 4 bases and V 2 bases, and 5 bases lay outside the gene matches. For the CDR3, the DNA is TGTGCCAGCAGCTTAAGGACTAGCGGGAGCCAATACAATGAGCAGTTCTTC. As protein: CASSLRTSGSQYNEQFF.

This chain joins TRBV7-2 and TRBJ2-3, with 7 bases fitting TRBD2. Germline CDR1 and CDR2: SGHTA and FQGNSA. The CDR3 totals 17 residues. The ends lost 4 bases at V and 6 bases at J; junction bases unmatched: 16. DNA of the CDR3: TGTGCCAGCAGCTCACAACCTCTAGCGGTTCATGGGGATACGCAGTATTTT. It is translated as CASSSQPLAVHGDTQYF. The full variable domain, completed using reference TRBV7-2 and TRBJ2-3, is GAGVSQSPSNKVTEKGKDVELRCDPISGHTALYWYRQSLGQGLEFLIYFQGNSAPDKSGLPSDRFSAERTGGSVSTLTIQRTQQEDSAVYLCASSSQPLAVHGDTQYFGPGTRLTVL.

DNA of the CDR3: TGTGCCAGCAGTGCTTGGACAGGGAGTTCTGGAAACACCATATATTTT. It codes for CASSAWTGSSGNTIYF. The rearrangement uses TRBV2 and TRBJ1-3, with 8 nucleotides matching TRBD1. With 4 bases clipped from V and 1 base from J, the junction kept 6 bases outside the gene matches. Germline CDR1 is SNHLY and CDR2 is FYNNEI. This CDR3 has 16 residues.